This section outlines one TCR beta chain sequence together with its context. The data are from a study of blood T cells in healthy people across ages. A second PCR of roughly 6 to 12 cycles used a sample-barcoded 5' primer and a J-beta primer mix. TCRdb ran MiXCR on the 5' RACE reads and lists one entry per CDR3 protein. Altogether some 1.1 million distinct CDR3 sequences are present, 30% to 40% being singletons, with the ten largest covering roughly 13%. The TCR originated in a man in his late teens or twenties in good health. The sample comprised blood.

CDR3: CASSGGSGSSYEQYF. The CDR3 DNA sequence: TGTGCCAGCAGTGGAGGTAGCGGGAGCTCCTACGAGCAGTACTTC. The chain carries TRBV27 and TRBJ2-7, with 9 bases fitting TRBD2. The CDR3 covers 15 residues. The J segment lost 0 bases and the V segment lost 5 bases, leaving 5 bases of the junction unmatched. Germline lookup yields CDR1 MNHEY and CDR2 SMNVEV (reference sequence).